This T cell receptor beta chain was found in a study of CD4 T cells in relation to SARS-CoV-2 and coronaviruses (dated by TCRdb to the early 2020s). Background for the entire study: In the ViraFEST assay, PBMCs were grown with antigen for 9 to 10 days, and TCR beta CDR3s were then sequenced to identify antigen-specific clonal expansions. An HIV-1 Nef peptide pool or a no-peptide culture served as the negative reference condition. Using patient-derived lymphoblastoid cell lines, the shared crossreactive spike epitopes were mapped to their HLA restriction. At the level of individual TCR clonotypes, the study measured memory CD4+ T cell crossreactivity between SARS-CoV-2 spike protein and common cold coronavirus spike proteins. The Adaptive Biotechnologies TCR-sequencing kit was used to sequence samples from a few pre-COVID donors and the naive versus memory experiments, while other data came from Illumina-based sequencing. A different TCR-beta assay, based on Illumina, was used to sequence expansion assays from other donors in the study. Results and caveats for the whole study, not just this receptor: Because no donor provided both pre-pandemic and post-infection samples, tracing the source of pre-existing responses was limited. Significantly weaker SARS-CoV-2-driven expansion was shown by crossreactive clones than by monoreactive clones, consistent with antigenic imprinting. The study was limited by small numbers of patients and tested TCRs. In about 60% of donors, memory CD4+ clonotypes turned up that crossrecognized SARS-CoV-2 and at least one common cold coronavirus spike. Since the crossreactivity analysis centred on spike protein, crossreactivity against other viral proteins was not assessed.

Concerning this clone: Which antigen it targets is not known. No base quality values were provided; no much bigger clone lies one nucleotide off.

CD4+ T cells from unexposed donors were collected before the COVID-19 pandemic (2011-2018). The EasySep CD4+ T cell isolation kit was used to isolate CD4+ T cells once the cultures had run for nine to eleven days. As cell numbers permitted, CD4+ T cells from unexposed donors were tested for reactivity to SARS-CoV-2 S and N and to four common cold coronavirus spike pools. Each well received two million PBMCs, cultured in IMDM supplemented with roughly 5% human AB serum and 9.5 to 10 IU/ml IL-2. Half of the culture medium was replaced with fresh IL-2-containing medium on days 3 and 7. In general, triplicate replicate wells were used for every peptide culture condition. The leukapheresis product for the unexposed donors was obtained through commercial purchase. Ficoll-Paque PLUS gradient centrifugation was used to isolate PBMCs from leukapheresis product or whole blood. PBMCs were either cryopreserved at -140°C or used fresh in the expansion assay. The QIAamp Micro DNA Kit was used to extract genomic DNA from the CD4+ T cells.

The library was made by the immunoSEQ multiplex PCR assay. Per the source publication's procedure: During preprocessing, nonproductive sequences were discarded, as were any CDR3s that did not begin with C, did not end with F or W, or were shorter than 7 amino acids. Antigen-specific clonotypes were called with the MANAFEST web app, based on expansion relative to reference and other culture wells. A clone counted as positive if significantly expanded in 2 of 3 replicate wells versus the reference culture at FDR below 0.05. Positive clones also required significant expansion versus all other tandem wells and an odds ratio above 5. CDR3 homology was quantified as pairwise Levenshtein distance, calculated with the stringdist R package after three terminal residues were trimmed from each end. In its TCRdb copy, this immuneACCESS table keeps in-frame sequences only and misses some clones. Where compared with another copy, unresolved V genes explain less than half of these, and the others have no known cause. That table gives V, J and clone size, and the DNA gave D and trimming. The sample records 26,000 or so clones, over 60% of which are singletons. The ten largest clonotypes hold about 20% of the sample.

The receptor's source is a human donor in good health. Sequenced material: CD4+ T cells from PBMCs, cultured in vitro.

The CDR3 loop reads CASSPPQRSDPYGYTF. The sequenced DNA: TGTGCCAGCAGCCCTCCCCAGCGGTCAGACCCCTATGGCTACACCTTC. The chain is made from TRBV6-2 or TRBV6-3 and TRBJ1-2, with no D gene named confidently. CDR1 and CDR2 were assigned from the germline V gene as MNHEY and SVGEGT. The CDR3 sequence holds 16 residues, the cysteine and phenylalanine included. Of the read, only the CDR3 DNA is kept; its 48 bases are in frame from base 1. Trimming takes 6 bases from V and 4 bases from J, and the germline ends sit 21 bases apart.